What follows describes a single T cell receptor (beta chain). The CDR3 contains 17 residues. From germline, CDR1 is MDHEN and CDR2 SYDVKM. Trimming cost V 5 bases and J 0 bases; bases outside gene matches: 10. This sample is part of a study of blood T cell repertoires in COVID-19. Turning to the study itself: COVID-19 samples, acute and convalescent, were from the United States, Italy and Spain.

Clones were sequenced by immunoSEQ multiplex PCR, and TCRdb holds only the in-frame ones, with some missing. The repertoire holds more than 110,000 clones, with about 87% as singletons. The chain joins TRBV28 to TRBJ2-1, with 7 bases matching TRBD1. This TCR was recovered from a human donor in a cohort sampled during active COVID-19. Material: peripheral blood. CDR3 coding DNA: TGTGCCAGCAGTAAAACGAGAGGGGACAGCTCCTACAATGAGCAGTTCTTC. It yields the protein CASSKTRGDSSYNEQFF.